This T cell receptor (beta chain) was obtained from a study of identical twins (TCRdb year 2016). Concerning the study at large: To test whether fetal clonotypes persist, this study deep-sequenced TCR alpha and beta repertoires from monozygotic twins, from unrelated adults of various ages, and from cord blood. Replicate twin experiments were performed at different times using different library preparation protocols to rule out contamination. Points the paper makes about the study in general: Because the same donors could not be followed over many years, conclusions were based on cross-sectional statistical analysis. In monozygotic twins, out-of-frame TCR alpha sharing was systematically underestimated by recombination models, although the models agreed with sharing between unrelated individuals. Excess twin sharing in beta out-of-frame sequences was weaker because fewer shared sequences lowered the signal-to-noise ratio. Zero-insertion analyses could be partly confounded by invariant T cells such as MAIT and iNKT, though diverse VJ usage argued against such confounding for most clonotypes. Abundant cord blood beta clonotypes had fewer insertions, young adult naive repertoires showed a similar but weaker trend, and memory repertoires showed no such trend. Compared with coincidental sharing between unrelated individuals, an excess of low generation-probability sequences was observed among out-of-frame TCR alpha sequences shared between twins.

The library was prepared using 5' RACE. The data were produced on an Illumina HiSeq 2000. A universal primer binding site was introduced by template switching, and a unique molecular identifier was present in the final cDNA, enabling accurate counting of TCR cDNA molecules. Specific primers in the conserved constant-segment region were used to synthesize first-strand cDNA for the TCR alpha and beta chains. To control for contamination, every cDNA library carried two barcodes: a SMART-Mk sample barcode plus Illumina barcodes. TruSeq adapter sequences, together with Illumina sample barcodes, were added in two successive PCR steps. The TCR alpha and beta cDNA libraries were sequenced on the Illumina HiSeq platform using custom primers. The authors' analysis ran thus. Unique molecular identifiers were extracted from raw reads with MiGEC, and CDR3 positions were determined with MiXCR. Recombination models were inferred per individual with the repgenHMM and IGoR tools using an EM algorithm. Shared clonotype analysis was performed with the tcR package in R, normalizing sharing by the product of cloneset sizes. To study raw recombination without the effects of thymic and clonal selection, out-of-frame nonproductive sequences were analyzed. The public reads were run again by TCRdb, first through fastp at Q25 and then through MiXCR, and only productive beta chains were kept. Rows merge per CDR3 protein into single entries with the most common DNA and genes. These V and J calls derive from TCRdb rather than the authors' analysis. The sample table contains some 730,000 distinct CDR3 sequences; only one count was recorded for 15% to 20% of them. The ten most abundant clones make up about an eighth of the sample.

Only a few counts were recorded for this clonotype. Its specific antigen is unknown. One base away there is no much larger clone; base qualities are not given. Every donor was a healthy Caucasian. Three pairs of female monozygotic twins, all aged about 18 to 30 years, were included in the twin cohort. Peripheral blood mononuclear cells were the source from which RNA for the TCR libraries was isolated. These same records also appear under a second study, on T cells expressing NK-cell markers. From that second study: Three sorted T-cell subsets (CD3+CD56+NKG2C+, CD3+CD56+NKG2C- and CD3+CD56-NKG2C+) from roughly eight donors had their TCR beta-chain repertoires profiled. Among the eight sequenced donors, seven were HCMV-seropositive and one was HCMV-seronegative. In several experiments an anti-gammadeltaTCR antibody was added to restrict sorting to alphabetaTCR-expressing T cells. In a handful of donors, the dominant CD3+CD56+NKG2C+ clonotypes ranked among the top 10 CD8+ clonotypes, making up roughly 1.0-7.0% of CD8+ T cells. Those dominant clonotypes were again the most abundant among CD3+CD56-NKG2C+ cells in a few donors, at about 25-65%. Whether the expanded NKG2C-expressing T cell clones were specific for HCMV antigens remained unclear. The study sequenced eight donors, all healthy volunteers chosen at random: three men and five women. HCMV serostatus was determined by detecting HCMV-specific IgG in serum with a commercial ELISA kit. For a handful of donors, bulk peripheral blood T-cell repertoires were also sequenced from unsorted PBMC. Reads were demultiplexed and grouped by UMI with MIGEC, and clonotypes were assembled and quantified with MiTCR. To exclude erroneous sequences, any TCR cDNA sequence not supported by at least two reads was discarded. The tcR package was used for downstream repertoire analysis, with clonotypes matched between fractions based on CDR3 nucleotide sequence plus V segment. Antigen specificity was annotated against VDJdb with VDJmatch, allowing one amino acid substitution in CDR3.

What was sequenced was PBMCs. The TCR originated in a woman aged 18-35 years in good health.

The sequence in DNA is TGCAGTGCTATGCATAACAGGGGGAATGGCTACACCTTC. This translates into CSAMHNRGNGYTF. The V gene is TRBV20-1 and the J gene is TRBJ1-2, with 8 bases in between that match TRBD1. Reading the germline V gene (reference sequence) gives CDR1 DFQATT and CDR2 SNEGSKA. The germline V end is reduced by 4 bases and the J end by 6 bases; junction bases left unmatched: 7. Reading from cysteine to phenylalanine, the CDR3 counts 13 amino acids. Only the CDR3 region is kept as DNA, spanning 39 bases read in frame from base 1.